The 17 T cell receptor beta chains below were found in one sample sequenced in a study of immune evolution from preneoplasia to lung adenocarcinoma. Measured with immunoSEQ multiplex PCR; TCRdb has only the in-frame clones, and not every one. The sample includes approximately 3,000 clones, around 73% of them seen just once. The sample taken for sequencing was FFPE minimally invasive lung adenocarcinoma tissue. The receptors were gathered from a person aged 55-80 years with lung adenocarcinoma.

J is TRBJ1-4 and V is TRBV5-1, with 8 positions matching TRBD1. Germline V lookup: CDR1 SGHRS, CDR2 YFSETQ. J gave up 8 bases and V 4 bases, and 13 bases lay outside the gene matches. The CDR3 consists of 16 residues. This CDR3 is CASSPTGQGGGEKLFF. The CDR3 DNA reads TGCGCCAGCAGCCCTACCGGACAGGGTGGTGGGGAAAAACTGTTTTTT.

The chain carries TRBV29-1 and TRBJ2-7, with D possibly matching TRBD1 (5 bases). Germline CDR1 is SQVTM and CDR2 is ANQGSEA. The ends were cut back, 6 bases at V and 4 bases at J, with 13 bases in the middle. The CDR3 length is 12 residues. DNA of the CDR3: TGCAGCGTCAAGGGGTTGGCGTACGAGCAGTACTTC. Translated: CSVKGLAYEQYF.

V and J are TRBV7-2 and TRBJ2-5; possible D gene TRBD2, 5 bases. Trimming took 6 bases from V and 2 from J, leaving 13 bases between them. The germline CDR1 and CDR2 sequences are SGHTA and FQGNSA. The CDR3 totals 14 residues. For the CDR3, the DNA is TGTGCCAGCAGACCCGCGAGCGGACAAGAGACCCAGTACTTC. Translating gives CASRPASGQETQYF. The full variable domain, completed using reference TRBV7-2 and TRBJ2-5, is GAGVSQSPSNKVTEKGKDVELRCDPISGHTALYWYRQSLGQGLEFLIYFQGNSAPDKSGLPSDRFSAERTGGSVSTLTIQRTQQEDSAVYLCASRPASGQETQYFGPGTRLLVL.

This clone showed up just a few times. The chain recombines TRBV28 with TRBJ2-3; D gene uncertain. V lost 7 bases and J 3 bases, leaving 14 bases between the germline ends. In germline, CDR1 is MDHEN, CDR2 SYDVKM. The CDR3 has 14 amino acids. CDR3 loop: CASNGASRTDTQYF. Written as DNA, the CDR3 is TGTGCCAGCAATGGAGCCAGCCGAACAGATACGCAGTATTTT. Complete variable domain (other parts from reference TRBV28 and TRBJ2-3): DVKVTQSSRYLVKRTGEKVFLECVQDMDHENMFWYRQDPGLGLRLIYFSYDVKMKEKGDIPEGYSVSREKKERFSLILESASTNQTSMYLCASNGASRTDTQYFGPGTRLTVL.

The rearrangement links TRBV19 to TRBJ2-7; a possible D gene is TRBD1 (5 bases). This CDR3 region has 14 residues. V shed 0 bases and J shed 0 bases, with 6 bases lying between them. Germline loops: CDR1 LNHDA, CDR2 SQIVND (reference sequence). The CDR3 is CASSIETGSYEQYF. The CDR3, as DNA: TGTGCCAGTAGTATAGAAACAGGCTCCTACGAGCAGTACTTC.

The chain links TRBV5-6 to TRBJ2-2; D is uncertain. Trimming shortened V by 1 base and J by 9 bases, and 7 bases separated the two germline ends. The germline gives CDR1 SGHDT, CDR2 YYEEEE. The CDR3 extends over 12 amino acids. This CDR3 is CASSLKGWELFF. Here the CDR3 DNA reads TGTGCCAGCAGCTTGAAGGGTTGGGAGCTGTTTTTT.

The V gene is TRBV11-2, the J gene TRBJ2-1, with D unresolved. Germline CDR1 and CDR2: SGHAT and FQNNGV. Trimming took 2 bases from V and 1 from J, leaving 6 bases between them. The CDR3 spans 14 residues. The CDR3: CASSLPTSYNEQFF. DNA for the CDR3: TGTGCCAGCAGCTTACCCACTTCCTACAATGAGCAGTTCTTC.

In this sample, this clone turned up a few times. The rearrangement uses TRBV28 and TRBJ2-3; the match to TRBD2 covers 7 bases. Looked up from germline, CDR1 is MDHEN and CDR2 is SYDVKM. V shed 10 bases, J shed 1 base, and the junction held 14 bases outside the gene matches. The CDR3 length is 16 residues. The CDR3 DNA reads TGTGCCACCTACGGGGGGATACAATCTGGCACAGATACGCAGTATTTT. It yields the protein CATYGGIQSGTDTQYF.

The rearrangement links TRBV6-1 to TRBJ2-7, with D tentatively TRBD1 (6 bases). Trimming took 3 bases from V and 4 from J, leaving 10 bases between them. The CDR3 loop spans 13 amino acids. In germline, CDR1 is MNHNS, CDR2 SASEGT. DNA of the CDR3: TGTGCCAGCAGTGACGGACAGCGATACGAGCAGTACTTC. It codes for CASSDGQRYEQYF.

The chain combines TRBV27 with TRBJ2-3, with a possible D match to TRBD2 (6 bases). CDR1 and CDR2 (germline): MNHEY, SMNVEV (reference sequence). V lost 6 bases and J 5 bases, leaving 18 bases between the germline ends. This CDR3 spans 15 amino acids. CDR3 amino acids: CASRLEEGFEDTQYF. DNA of the CDR3: TGTGCCAGCAGGCTTGAGGAGGGATTTGAAGATACGCAGTATTTT.

This clone was observed a few times. The genes are TRBV5-4 and TRBJ2-7; tentative D call: TRBD2 (6 bases). Looked up from germline, CDR1 is SGHNT and CDR2 is YYREEE (reference sequence). CDR3 length: 14 residues. Trimming cost V 2 bases and J 2 bases, with 11 bases left between them. The CDR3 spells CASSFIGTPYEQYF. The CDR3 bases are TGTGCCAGCAGCTTTATCGGGACTCCCTACGAGCAGTACTTC.

The chain joins TRBV5-1 to TRBJ2-1; 8 nucleotides agree with TRBD1. Germline lookup yields CDR1 SGHRS and CDR2 YFSETQ. This CDR3 is built from 15 residues. The V and J ends lost 4 bases and 7 bases, in that order; junction bases with no gene match: 10. The CDR3 region is CASSRETGVANEQFF. CDR3 DNA sequence: TGCGCCAGCAGCCGTGAGACAGGGGTTGCGAATGAGCAGTTCTTC.

A single count supports this clone. J is TRBJ2-1 and V is TRBV5-3, with D perhaps assigned TRBD1 or TRBD2 (5 bases each). TRBV5-3 is reported as an ORF; its role is uncertain. Trimming shortened V by 0 bases and J by 6 bases, and 16 bases separated the two germline ends. This CDR3 region has 16 residues. CDR3 nucleotide sequence: TGTGCCAGAAGCTTGGGGGGGATAGGGGCGGGCAATGAGCAGTTCTTC. Its translation: CARSLGGIGAGNEQFF.

V is TRBV7-8 and J is TRBJ2-1, with 7 bases fitting TRBD2. V gave up 5 bases and J gave up 9 bases; unmatched junction bases: 10. Germline V lookup: CDR1 SGHVS, CDR2 FQNEAQ. The CDR3 contains 14 residues. This CDR3 reads CASSPRPGGSEQFF. The CDR3 DNA sequence: TGTGCCAGCAGCCCCCGTCCGGGGGGTAGTGAGCAGTTCTTC. Based on the CDR3 plus reference TRBV7-8 and TRBJ2-1, the full variable domain is GAGVSQSPRYKVAKRGQDVALRCDPISGHVSLFWYQQALGQGPEFLTYFQNEAQLDKSGLPSDRFFAERPEGSVSTLKIQRTQQEDSAVYLCASSPRPGGSEQFFGPGTRLTVL.

The J gene is TRBJ1-2, the V gene TRBV27; tentative D call: TRBD1 (6 bases). Germline CDR1 reads MNHEY; CDR2 reads SMNVEV (reference sequence). This CDR3 contains 15 residues. The germline V and J ends were trimmed by 6 bases and 2 bases, with 16 bases remaining between them. CDR3 region: CASRGNLGGNYGYTF. The CDR3 DNA is TGTGCCAGCAGGGGGAATCTAGGGGGGAACTATGGCTACACCTTC.

J is TRBJ2-3 and V is TRBV28, with D tentatively TRBD1 (6 bases). Looked up from germline, CDR1 is MDHEN and CDR2 is SYDVKM. The CDR3 consists of 15 residues. V shed 2 bases and J shed 2 bases, with 11 bases lying between them. Here the CDR3 DNA reads TGTGCCAGCAGTTTACAAGGACAGAACACAGATACGCAGTATTTT. Translating it yields CASSLQGQNTDTQYF.

This CDR3 is CAWSAGGGLNEQFF. In DNA form, the CDR3 reads TGTGCCTGGAGTGCAGGCGGAGGCCTAAATGAGCAGTTCTTC. V is TRBV30 and J is TRBJ2-1, with D possibly being TRBD2 (5 bases). The CDR3 is 14 residues long. Trimming stripped 1 base from V and 7 bases from J, with 14 bases between. The germline V gene encodes CDR1 GTSNPN and CDR2 SVGIG (reference sequence).